The T cell receptor (beta chain) under discussion was sequenced for a study of radiotherapy plus CTLA-4 blockade in lung cancer. Study overall: Objective responses were observed in approximately 20% of patients, and disease control was achieved by just over 30%.

V lost 4 bases, J lost 6 bases, and 4 bases stayed unmatched. This CDR3 has 14 residues. From germline, CDR1 is SGHTA and CDR2 FQGNSA. Notes on the study in general: Researchers report tumor-derived TCR clones expanding in blood after radiotherapy plus ipilimumab. Interferon-beta, together with early blood T cell clone dynamics, reportedly best predicted response.

Lung cancer patients with chemo-refractory metastatic non-small-cell disease were given focal radiation plus CTLA-4 blockade with ipilimumab. This clone was observed once. Its cognate antigen is unknown. Profiled with immunoSEQ multiplex PCR; TCRdb holds only in-frame clones, not every one. The sample shows 40,000 to 55,000 clones, 75% to 90% of them seen only once. This receptor was identified in a human donor with non-small cell lung cancer that progressed on radiotherapy plus ipilimumab. Some clones in this sample may be carry-over from other donors' samples. The input for sequencing was peripheral blood, taken from a patient treated with radiotherapy plus ipilimumab. The chain combines TRBV7-2 with TRBJ1-2; 11 bases fit TRBD1. CDR3 region: CASSSRGQGDGYTF. In DNA form, the CDR3 reads TGTGCCAGCAGCTCCAGGGGACAGGGGGATGGCTACACCTTC.